This entry lists 21 T cell receptor beta chains sequenced from one sample in a study of cytomegalovirus exposure and HLA in healthy donors (TCRdb year 2017). Libraries were prepared through the immunoSEQ multiplex PCR assay. TCRdb re-hosts the immuneACCESS table, in-frame sequences only. Its copies lack some clones; in the studies checked, an unresolved V gene accounts for under half of them, and the cause for the rest is not known. This sample gives roughly 350,000 clones in total; approximately 90% of them show up just once. The ten largest clonotypes hold about 0.8% of the sample. Sequenced: PBMCs. These receptors were taken from a young woman in good health and CMV-seronegative.

The CDR3 coding sequence is TGTGCCAGCAGCGTAGATCCTAGCAGACAAGAGACCCAGTACTTC. It translates to CASSVDPSRQETQYF. The chain has TRBV9 and TRBJ2-5, with D possibly being TRBD2 (5 bases). The CDR3 runs to 15 residues. V dropped 0 bases and J dropped 2 bases, with 11 bases sitting between them. Germline values: CDR1 SGDLS, CDR2 YYNGEE.

The count of this clone is one. The rearrangement uses TRBV18 and TRBJ2-7; 7 bases fit TRBD1. Trimming removed 3 bases from V and 6 bases from J; junction bases left unmatched: 8. This CDR3 has 14 residues. Germline CDR1 and CDR2: KGHSH and LQKENI. CDR3 residues: CASSPSGTVVEQYF. CDR3 coding DNA: TGTGCCAGCTCACCTTCCGGGACAGTTGTCGAGCAGTACTTC.

The chain couples TRBV7-2 to TRBJ2-2; 8 nucleotides line up with TRBD2. With V trimmed by 6 bases and J by 3 bases, 6 bases remained unmatched. Germline lookup yields CDR1 SGHTA and CDR2 FQGNSA. CDR3 size: 15 residues. DNA of the CDR3: TGTGCCAGCAGTACAGCGGGAGCCTACACCGGGGAGCTGTTTTTT. Amino acids: CASSTAGAYTGELFF.

The rearrangement links TRBV4-1 to TRBJ2-2; D remains unclear. The CDR3 has 16 residues. Germline CDR1 and CDR2: MGHRA and YSYEKL. V lost 0 bases and J lost 5, with 13 bases in between. The CDR3 is CASSQDLTISTGELFF. For the CDR3, the DNA is TGCGCCAGCAGCCAAGATTTAACTATTTCAACCGGGGAGCTGTTTTTT.

The gene calls are TRBV18 and TRBJ1-1, with D possibly TRBD1 on 5 matching bases. V was cut by 8 bases and J by 3 bases, with 13 bases left in between. CDR1 and CDR2 (germline): KGHSH, LQKENI. This CDR3 region has 13 residues. CDR3 coding DNA: TGTGCCAGCGCAGGGCGTCTTGACACTGAAGCTTTCTTT. It yields the protein CASAGRLDTEAFF.

This clone was seen a single time. This chain links TRBV19 with TRBJ2-1; 9 bases fit TRBD1. Germline V gives CDR1 LNHDA, CDR2 SQIVND (reference sequence). CDR3 length: 15 residues. Trimming removed 4 bases from V and 4 bases from J; junction bases left unmatched: 5. The CDR3 loop reads CASSNDRGEYNEQFF. As DNA, the CDR3 is TGTGCCAGTAGTAATGACAGGGGGGAGTACAATGAGCAGTTCTTC.

This chain connects TRBV2 to TRBJ2-7; 7 bases line up with TRBD2. Unmatched junction bases numbered 8, after V lost 1 base and J lost 5 bases. Germline lookup yields CDR1 SNHLY and CDR2 FYNNEI. The CDR3 spans 15 residues. The DNA of the CDR3 is TGTGCCAGCAGTGAAGGTCGGCGGGAGTTCGACGAGCAGTACTTC. Amino acid sequence: CASSEGRREFDEQYF.

This CDR3 reads CASLPGRGYEQYF. The CDR3 region has the DNA TGTGCCAGCTTACCCGGCCGGGGTTACGAGCAGTACTTC. The V gene is TRBV18, the J gene TRBJ2-7; D possibly corresponds to TRBD2 (5 bases). Per the germline V gene, CDR1 is KGHSH and CDR2 is LQKENI. Between the trimmed V and J ends, which lost 7 bases and 4 bases, there was a span of 14 bases. The CDR3 is made up of 13 amino acids. Complete variable domain (other parts from reference TRBV18 and TRBJ2-7): NAGVMQNPRHLVRRRGQEARLRCSPMKGHSHVYWYRQLPEEGLKFMVYLQKENIIDESGMPKERFSAEFPKEGPSILRIQQVVRGDSAAYFCASLPGRGYEQYFGPGTRLTVT.

The rearrangement uses TRBV28 and TRBJ2-5; D remains unclear. The germline V and J ends were trimmed by 4 bases and 8 bases, with 11 bases remaining between them. Germline V CDR1 and CDR2: MDHEN, SYDVKM. The CDR3 has 12 residues. The CDR3 nucleotides read TGTGCCAGCAGTTCGGTGGTTTCCACCCAGTACTTC. Its protein product is CASSSVVSTQYF. The variable domain in full, with the rest retrieved from reference TRBV28 and TRBJ2-5, is DVKVTQSSRYLVKRTGEKVFLECVQDMDHENMFWYRQDPGLGLRLIYFSYDVKMKEKGDIPEGYSVSREKKERFSLILESASTNQTSMYLCASSSVVSTQYFGPGTRLLVL.

This chain connects TRBV28 to TRBJ2-3; weak D call: TRBD2 (7 bases). The CDR3 extends over 15 amino acids. The V end was cut by 8 bases, the J end by 2 bases, with 17 bases between. Germline loops: CDR1 MDHEN, CDR2 SYDVKM. The CDR3 region is CASLDGGASTDTQYF. CDR3 DNA sequence: TGTGCCAGCCTTGATGGGGGGGCGTCCACAGATACGCAGTATTTT.

The chain employs TRBV27 and TRBJ2-1; TRBD2 aligns across 8 bases. Germline V CDR1 and CDR2: MNHEY, SMNVEV (reference sequence). J gave up 9 bases and V 6 bases, and 7 bases lay outside the gene matches. The CDR3 has 13 amino acids. The CDR3 sequence is CASRSGLEREQFF. CDR3 bases: TGTGCCAGCAGGTCGGGACTAGAACGTGAGCAGTTCTTC.

The rearrangement joins TRBV28 to TRBJ1-2, with no clear D. This CDR3 is 14 amino acids long. V lost 6 bases, J lost 4 bases, and 15 bases lay in between. Germline V CDR1 and CDR2: MDHEN, SYDVKM. The CDR3 is CASSLPGPVYGYTF. The CDR3 coding sequence is TGTGCCAGCAGCCTCCCTGGGCCCGTCTATGGCTACACCTTC.

This clone appeared a single time. The chain recombines TRBV28 with TRBJ1-5, with 8 bases that match TRBD1. V was clipped by 5 bases and J by 8 bases; unmatched bases: 14. The germline V gene has CDR1 MDHEN and CDR2 SYDVKM. The CDR3 runs 16 residues. CDR3 nucleotides: TGTGCCAGCAGTCCGCCCGAAGGACAGGGAATTAAGCCCCAGCATTTT. Its protein product is CASSPPEGQGIKPQHF.

The CDR3 DNA is TGTGCCAGCAGTTCGGGGACTAGCGGTTTTGATGCCTACGAGCAGTACTTC. Its translation is CASSSGTSGFDAYEQYF. The rearrangement joins TRBV27 to TRBJ2-7; 11 nucleotides line up with TRBD2. Germline CDR1 is MNHEY and CDR2 is SMNVEV (reference sequence). J lost 2 bases, V lost 4 bases, and 10 bases had no gene match. The CDR3 is 17 residues long.

The chain carries TRBV11-2 and TRBJ2-7, with a weak D call TRBD2 (6 bases). Trimming removed 1 base at V and 7 bases at J, with 14 bases between. CDR1 is SGHAT, CDR2 FQNNGV, per germline. The CDR3 spans 14 residues. In nucleotides, the CDR3 is TGTGCCAGCAGCTTAGCCTTCACTGGGGGGGAGCAGTACTTC. It translates to CASSLAFTGGEQYF.

This clone was found many times. This chain links TRBV7-2 with TRBJ2-3, with no clear D. The germline gives CDR1 SGHTA, CDR2 FQGNSA. The CDR3 loop spans 12 amino acids. Trimming removed 5 bases from V and 2 bases from J, with 5 bases in between. CDR3 sequence: CASSTYTDTQYF. In DNA form, the CDR3 reads TGTGCCAGCAGCACATACACAGATACGCAGTATTTT. The full variable domain, rest sourced from reference TRBV7-2 and TRBJ2-3, is GAGVSQSPSNKVTEKGKDVELRCDPISGHTALYWYRQSLGQGLEFLIYFQGNSAPDKSGLPSDRFSAERTGGSVSTLTIQRTQQEDSAVYLCASSTYTDTQYFGPGTRLTVL.

CDR3 nucleotides: TGCGCCAGCATGGAGAGGCTGAACACCGGGGAGCTGTTTTTT. Its protein is CASMERLNTGELFF. The chain has TRBV5-1 and TRBJ2-2; D is undetermined. Germline-derived CDR1 and CDR2 are SGHRS and YFSETQ. This CDR3 is 14 amino acids long. Trimming cost V 6 bases and J 1 base, with 10 bases left between them.

This clone appeared a single time. The V and J genes are TRBV10-3 and TRBJ1-5; D might be TRBD1 (6 bases). The germline gives CDR1 ENHRY, CDR2 SYGVKD. The length of the CDR3 is 15 residues. V was pared by 0 bases and J by 4 bases, with 10 bases between. In DNA, the CDR3 is TGTGCCATCAGTGAGTCGATGCAGGGGAATCAGCCCCAGCATTTT. It specifies CAISESMQGNQPQHF.

This chain links TRBV2 with TRBJ1-1; a possible D gene is TRBD1 (5 bases). The germline gives CDR1 SNHLY, CDR2 FYNNEI. Trimming shortened V by 11 bases and J by 4 bases, and 26 bases separated the two germline ends. The CDR3 is 16 amino acids. CDR3 coding DNA: TGTGCCGGATCACAGACGAGACAGTCTCAGACCACTGAAGCTTTCTTT. Translating gives CAGSQTRQSQTTEAFF. Full variable domain (outside the CDR3, taken from reference TRBV2 and TRBJ1-1): EPEVTQTPSHQVTQMGQEVILRCVPISNHLYFYWYRQILGQKVEFLVSFYNNEISEKSEIFDDQFSVERPDGSNFTLKIRSTKLEDSAMYFCAGSQTRQSQTTEAFFGQGTRLTVV.

The chain is built from TRBV19 and TRBJ2-1; 9 nucleotides line up with TRBD2. Germline V lookup: CDR1 LNHDA, CDR2 SQIVND (reference sequence). The CDR3 extends over 14 amino acids. Trimming took 4 bases from V and 7 from J; bases not matched to a gene: 5. The CDR3 nucleotides read TGTGCCAGTAGTAGCGGGAGGGCCAGGAATGAGCAGTTCTTC. Protein product: CASSSGRARNEQFF.

The CDR3 here is CATSRAGGSYGYTF. In nucleotides, the CDR3 is TGTGCCACCAGCAGAGCGGGGGGGAGCTATGGCTACACCTTC. V is TRBV15 and J is TRBJ1-2, with a weak D call TRBD1 (5 bases). From germline, CDR1 is LNHNV and CDR2 YYDKDF (reference sequence). V dropped 1 base and J dropped 4 bases, with 10 bases sitting between them. The CDR3 is 14 amino acids.